This T cell receptor (beta chain) appears in the sequencing data of a study of CXCR3-negative and CXCR3-positive naive CD8 T cells. Broader study findings: Against CXCR3-negative naive cells, CXCR3-positive naive cells showed more hydrophobic TRB CDR3s. With respect to TRBV-TRBJ usage, naive CXCR3-negative and CXCR3-positive cells were similar; memory differed.

Concerning this clonotype itself: Antigen specificity is unknown.

The CDR3 runs to 14 residues. Germline V gene lookup returns CDR1 MNHEY and CDR2 SVGEGT. The TRB cDNA libraries were prepared by 5' RACE with UMI labels. TCRdb reanalyzed the 5' RACE reads, giving one entry per CDR3 protein sequence and no DNA. Listed are about 26,000 distinct CDR3 sequences; roughly 2.8% falls within the top ten. The chain carries TRBV6-2 or TRBV6-3 and TRBJ1-1. The TCR comes from a human donor in good health. Some clones in this sample may be carry-over from other donors' samples. The sample was naive CXCR3- CD8+ T cells from blood. The subset: CD45RO-CCR7+CD27+CD95- naive CD8+ T cells lacking CXCR3 (TNR3-). CDR3 amino acids: CASSSPWGRTEAFF.